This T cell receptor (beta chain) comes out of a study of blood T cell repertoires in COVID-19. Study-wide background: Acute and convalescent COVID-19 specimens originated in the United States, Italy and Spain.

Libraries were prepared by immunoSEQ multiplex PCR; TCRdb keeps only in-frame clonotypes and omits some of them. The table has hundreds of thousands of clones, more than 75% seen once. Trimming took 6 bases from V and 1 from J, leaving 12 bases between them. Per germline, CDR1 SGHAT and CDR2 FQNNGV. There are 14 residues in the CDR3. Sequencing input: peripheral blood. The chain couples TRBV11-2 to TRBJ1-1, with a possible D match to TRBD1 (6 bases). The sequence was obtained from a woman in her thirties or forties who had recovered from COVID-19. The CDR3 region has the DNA TGTGCCAGCAGGGAGAGGGGGAGGAACACTGAAGCTTTCTTT. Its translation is CASRERGRNTEAFF.